Reported below is one TCR beta chain. The sample is drawn from a study of technical replicates of blood from several donors. This CDR3 spans 13 amino acids. Germline values: CDR1 LNHDA, CDR2 SQIVND (reference sequence). V was pared by 3 bases and J by 12 bases, with 15 bases between. TCRdb's copy holds only in-frame clones and misses some; the assay was immunoSEQ multiplex PCR. Here the sample spans about 94,000 clones, 95% being singletons. The gene calls are TRBV19 and TRBJ2-1, with D perhaps matching TRBD2 (6 bases). The source material was T cells isolated from PBMCs. The sequence was obtained from a human donor in good health. CDR3 region: CASSMGTPWGQFF. The CDR3 DNA is TGTGCCAGTAGTATGGGGACTCCCTGGGGGCAGTTCTTC.